Listed below are T cell receptor beta chains from one sample, sequenced in a study of shared clonotypes between healthy human individuals. Sequencing was performed with immunoSEQ multiplex PCR; in TCRdb, only in-frame clones are kept and a portion is missing. Of more than 2,000,000 clones listed, about 92% were seen once; the top ten hold 0.11% to 0.15%. The sequenced sample was naive CD4+ T cells sorted from blood. Receptors originate from a man between 18 and 35 years old in good health. Each CDR3 is given with its conserved first and last residue. D genes are given only for firm matches. Size values are once, few and many counts, or a class for expanded clones, and some rows have none.

NA	TRBD1	TRBJ1-2	TRBV19	CASSIRSGTGFSGYTF	TGTGCCAGTAGTATCCGCTCCGGGACAGGGTTTTCTGGCTACACCTTC
NA	NA	TRBJ2-1	TRBV5-6	CASSYDNEQFF	TGTGCCAGCAGCTATGACAATGAGCAGTTCTTC
NA	NA	TRBJ1-3	TRBV27	CASSLGFQSGNTIYF	TGTGCCAGCAGTTTAGGGTTCCAGTCTGGAAACACCATATATTTT
NA	TRBD2	TRBJ2-3	TRBV10-3	CAMGLAGGSPTDTQYF	TGTGCCATGGGACTAGCGGGAGGCTCCCCCACAGATACGCAGTATTTT
NA	NA	TRBJ1-5	TRBV2	CASSSAQGRQPQHF	TGTGCCAGCTCGTCAGCCCAGGGTCGGCAGCCCCAGCATTTT
NA	NA	TRBJ2-5	TRBV7-2	CASSLAQELETQYF	TGTGCCAGCAGCTTAGCGCAGGAGCTCGAGACCCAGTACTTC
few	NA	TRBJ1-1	TRBV20-1	CSASREEAFF	TGCAGTGCTTCCAGAGAAGAAGCTTTCTTT
once	NA	TRBJ1-2	TRBV19	CATARQGGSGYTF	TGTGCCACCGCACGCCAGGGAGGTAGTGGCTACACCTTC
NA	NA	TRBJ1-3	TRBV7-9	CASSHSETFSGNTIYF	TGTGCCAGCAGCCACTCAGAAACCTTCTCTGGAAACACCATATATTTT
NA	NA	TRBJ1-1	TRBV11-3	CASGENSLNTEAFF	TGTGCCAGCGGAGAAAACAGCTTGAACACTGAAGCTTTCTTT
NA	NA	TRBJ1-1	TRBV18	CASSPQAQQAEAFF	TGTGCCAGCTCACCACAGGCACAGCAAGCTGAAGCTTTCTTT
once	NA	TRBJ1-5	TRBV10-2	CASSEGRNQPQHF	TGCGCCAGCAGTGAGGGGCGCAATCAGCCCCAGCATTTT
NA	TRBD1	TRBJ1-1	TRBV11-3	CASSSGQPNTEAFF	TGTGCCAGCAGCTCGGGACAGCCGAACACTGAAGCTTTCTTT
NA	TRBD1	TRBJ2-7	TRBV11-2	CASSLDTGGYEQYF	TGTGCCAGCAGCTTAGATACAGGGGGCTACGAGCAGTACTTC
NA	NA	TRBJ2-1	TRBV10-1	CASSEFNTGRPYNEQFF	TGCGCCAGCAGTGAGTTTAACACAGGGCGCCCCTACAATGAGCAGTTCTTC
NA	NA	TRBJ2-4	TRBV27	CASSPHQGTKNIQYF	TGTGCCAGCAGCCCCCATCAGGGTACCAAAAACATTCAGTACTTC
NA	NA	TRBJ2-5	TRBV7-8	CASSPEAPRWQETQYF	TGTGCCAGCAGCCCAGAAGCTCCCAGGTGGCAAGAGACCCAGTACTTC
NA	TRBD1	TRBJ1-4	TRBV28	CASSTDRGGEKLFF	TGTGCCAGCAGTACGGACAGGGGAGGCGAAAAACTGTTTTTT
NA	NA	TRBJ2-5	TRBV15	CATCGLSQETQYF	TGTGCCACCTGCGGGTTGAGCCAAGAGACCCAGTACTTC
NA	TRBD2	TRBJ2-3	TRBV19	CASRETSGNTDTQYF	TGTGCCAGTAGAGAGACTAGCGGGAACACAGATACGCAGTATTTT
once	NA	TRBJ1-3	TRBV7-8	CASSDRAVISGNTIYF	TGTGCCAGCAGCGACCGGGCCGTGATCTCTGGAAACACCATATATTTT
NA	NA	TRBJ1-6	TRBV7-6	CASSAVSSYNSPLHF	TGTGCCAGCAGCGCGGTGAGCTCCTATAATTCACCCCTCCACTTT
NA	TRBD1	TRBJ2-2	TRBV10-1	CASRRTGDGELFF	TGCGCCAGCAGAAGGACAGGGGACGGGGAGCTGTTTTTT
NA	NA	TRBJ2-1	TRBV2	CASRYGQNNEQFF	TGTGCCAGCAGGTACGGACAGAACAATGAGCAGTTCTTC
once	NA	TRBJ2-2	TRBV11-2	CASTTNTGELFF	TGTGCCAGCACCACGAACACCGGGGAGCTGTTTTTT
NA	NA	TRBJ2-1	TRBV10-3	CAISESNYNEQFF	TGTGCCATCAGTGAGTCGAACTACAATGAGCAGTTCTTC
NA	NA	TRBJ1-2	TRBV11-2	CASSLGIQADYGYTF	TGTGCCAGCAGCTTAGGAATCCAAGCGGACTATGGCTACACCTTC
NA	TRBD1	TRBJ1-4	TRBV10-3	CAISGTGGGEKLFF	TGTGCCATCAGTGGGACAGGGGGCGGTGAAAAACTGTTTTTT
NA	NA	TRBJ2-7	TRBV7-2	CASSLVVAYEQYF	TGTGCCAGCAGCTTAGTAGTCGCCTACGAGCAGTACTTC
NA	NA	TRBJ1-1	TRBV7-9	CASSFQNTEAFF	TGTGCCAGCAGCTTCCAGAACACTGAAGCTTTCTTT
NA	NA	TRBJ1-2	TRBV7-6	CASSRTGMGYTF	TGTGCCAGCAGTCGAACAGGGATGGGCTACACCTTC
NA	TRBD2	TRBJ2-7	TRBV14	CASSQEATSGGEQYF	TGTGCCAGCAGCCAAGAGGCCACTAGCGGGGGAGAGCAGTACTTC
NA	NA	TRBJ2-5	TRBV5-1	CASSLTSGVETQYF	TGCGCCAGCAGCTTAACTTCAGGGGTGGAGACCCAGTACTTC
NA	NA	TRBJ1-1	TRBV5-1	CASSLRGPNTEAFF	TGCGCCAGCAGCTTGAGGGGCCCGAACACTGAAGCTTTCTTT
NA	NA	TRBJ1-4	TRBV18	CASSPGTPNEKLFF	TGTGCCAGCTCACCTGGCACTCCCAATGAAAAACTGTTTTTT
NA	NA	TRBJ2-2	TRBV12-5	CASGLTVGELFF	TGTGCTAGTGGTTTAACAGTCGGGGAGCTGTTTTTT
NA	NA	TRBJ2-1	TRBV19	CASRPGPVYNEQFF	TGTGCCAGTAGGCCGGGACCAGTCTACAATGAGCAGTTCTTC
NA	TRBD2	TRBJ2-5	TRBV7-6	CASSLVLAGGGETQYF	TGTGCCAGCAGCTTAGTATTAGCGGGAGGAGGAGAGACCCAGTACTTC
NA	TRBD1	TRBJ1-1	TRBV19	CASSGHRGLNTEAFF	TGTGCCAGTAGTGGCCACAGGGGGCTGAACACTGAAGCTTTCTTT
NA	NA	TRBJ2-7	TRBV6-5	CASSPGWSSYEQYF	TGTGCCAGCAGTCCTGGGTGGAGCTCCTACGAGCAGTACTTC
NA	TRBD2	TRBJ2-5	TRBV10-3	CAIKSSGADQYF	TGTGCCATCAAATCTAGCGGGGCGGACCAGTACTTC
NA	NA	TRBJ1-2	TRBV6-6	CASSYSGVESYGYTF	TGTGCCAGCAGTTACTCCGGGGTAGAATCCTATGGCTACACCTTC
NA	TRBD2	TRBJ2-7	TRBV6-5	CASRGGSSGSYEQYF	TGTGCCAGCAGAGGGGGGTCTAGCGGGAGTTACGAGCAGTACTTC
NA	NA	TRBJ2-2	TRBV6-6	CASSYPPGVNTGELFF	TGTGCCAGCAGTTACCCGCCGGGGGTGAACACCGGGGAGCTGTTTTTT